This T cell receptor beta chain was sequenced during a study of shared clonotypes between healthy human individuals. Negatively enriched CD4+ T cells were divided by CD45RA into naive and memory. The protocol was immunoSEQ multiplex PCR, while the TCRdb copy is restricted to in-frame clones and leaves out a portion. The table has some 2,000,000 clones, about 95% seen once; the top ten hold 0.1% to 0.15%. Germline V CDR1 and CDR2: MNHNY, SVGAGI (reference sequence). CDR3 length equals 12 residues. J was trimmed by 8 bases and V by 6 bases; bases with no gene match: 6. V usage is TRBV6-6 and J usage is TRBJ1-2; 7 nucleotides align to TRBD1. The sequence derives from a man younger than 30 in good health. The sample was naive CD4+ T cells sorted from blood. Subset of the sample: CD45RA+ positively selected. CDR3 nucleotide sequence: TGTGCCAGCAGCACGACAGGGAACGGCTACACCTTC. It codes for CASSTTGNGYTF.